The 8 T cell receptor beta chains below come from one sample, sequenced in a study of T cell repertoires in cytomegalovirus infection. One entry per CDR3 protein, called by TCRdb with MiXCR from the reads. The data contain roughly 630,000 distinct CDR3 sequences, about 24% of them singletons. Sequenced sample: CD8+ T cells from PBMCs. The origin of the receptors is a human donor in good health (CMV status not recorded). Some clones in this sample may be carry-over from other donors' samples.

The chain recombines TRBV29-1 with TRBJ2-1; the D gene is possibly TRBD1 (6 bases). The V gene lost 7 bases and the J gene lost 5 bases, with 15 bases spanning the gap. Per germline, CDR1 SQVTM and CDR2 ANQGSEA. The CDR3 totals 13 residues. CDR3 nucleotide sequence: TGCAGCGCTCCAGGGGTCATAAACAATGAGCAGTTCTTC. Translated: CSAPGVINNEQFF.

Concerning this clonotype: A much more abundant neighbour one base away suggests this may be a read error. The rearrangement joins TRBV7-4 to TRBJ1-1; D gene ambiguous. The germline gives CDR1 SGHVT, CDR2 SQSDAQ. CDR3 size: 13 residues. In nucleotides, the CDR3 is TGTGCCGGCAGCAATCAGGAGCGGGGTGAAGCTTTCTTT. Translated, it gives CAGSNQERGEAFF. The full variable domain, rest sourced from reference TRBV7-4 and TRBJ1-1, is GAGVSQSPRYKVAKRGRDVALRCDSISGHVTLYWYRQTLGQGSEVLTYSQSDAQRDKSGRPSGRFSAERPERSVSTLKIQRTEQGDSAVYLCAGSNQERGEAFFGQGTRLTVV.

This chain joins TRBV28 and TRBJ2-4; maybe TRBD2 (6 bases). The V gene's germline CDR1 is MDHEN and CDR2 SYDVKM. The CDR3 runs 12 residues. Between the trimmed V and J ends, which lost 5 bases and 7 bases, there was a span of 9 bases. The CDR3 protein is CASSPSVNIQYF. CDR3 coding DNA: TGTGCCAGCAGTCCTAGCGTTAACATTCAGTACTTC.

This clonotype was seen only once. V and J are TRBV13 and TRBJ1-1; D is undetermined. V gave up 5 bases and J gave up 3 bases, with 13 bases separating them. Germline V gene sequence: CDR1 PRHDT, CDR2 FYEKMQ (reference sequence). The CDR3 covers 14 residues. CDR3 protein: CASSPQRRDTEAFF. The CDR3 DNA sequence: TGTGCCAGCAGCCCCCAACGGCGGGACACTGAAGCTTTCTTT.

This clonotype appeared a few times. CDR3 region: CAISDLDPERGNTIYF. In nucleotides, the CDR3 is TGTGCCATCAGTGACCTTGACCCTGAGCGAGGAAACACCATATATTTT. The V and J genes are TRBV10-3 and TRBJ1-3; D is unclear. The CDR3 consists of 16 residues. V was cut by 3 bases and J by 4 bases, with 16 bases left in between. Germline V lookup: CDR1 ENHRY, CDR2 SYGVKD.

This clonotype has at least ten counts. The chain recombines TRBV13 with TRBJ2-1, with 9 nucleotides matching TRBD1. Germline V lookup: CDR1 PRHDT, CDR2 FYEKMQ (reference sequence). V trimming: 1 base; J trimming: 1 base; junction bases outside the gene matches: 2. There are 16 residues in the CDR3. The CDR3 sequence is CASSLVGTGSYNEQFF. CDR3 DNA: TGTGCCAGCAGCTTAGTCGGGACAGGGTCCTACAATGAGCAGTTCTTC.

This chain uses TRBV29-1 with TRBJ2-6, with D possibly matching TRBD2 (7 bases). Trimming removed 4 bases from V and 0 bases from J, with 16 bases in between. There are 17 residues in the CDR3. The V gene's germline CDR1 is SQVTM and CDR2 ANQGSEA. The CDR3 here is CSVARGGEISGANVLTF. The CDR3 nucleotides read TGCAGCGTTGCTAGGGGGGGGGAAATCTCTGGGGCCAACGTCCTGACTTTC.

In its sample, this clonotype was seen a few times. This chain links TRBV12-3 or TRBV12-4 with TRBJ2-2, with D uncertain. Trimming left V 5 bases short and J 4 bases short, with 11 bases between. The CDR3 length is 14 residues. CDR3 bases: TGTGCCAGCAGTAAGTCCCCGGGCACCGGGGAGCTGTTTTTT. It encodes CASSKSPGTGELFF.